Sequencing of this T cell receptor beta chain was carried out in a study of T cell repertoires in cytomegalovirus infection (dated by TCRdb to the late 2010s). About the investigation overall: Alongside well-studied HLA-B-restricted epitopes, the peptide stimulations were aimed at recently identified HLA-C-restricted CMV epitopes, whose presentation resists viral immunomodulation. The HLA type of each donor mattered for the analysis, because public TCR beta signatures pointed to carriage of CMV infection along with the matching HLA type. The research as a whole found: In both this cohort and an independent approximately 400-donor cohort, the cumulative frequency of public TCR beta family members distinguished carriers of CMV infection plus the relevant HLA type. In the ex vivo response, HLA-C-restricted CMV-specific TCR beta clonotypes were dominant, and in two of eight donors the single most frequent clonotype came from this HLA-C-restricted group.

The CDR3 sequence holds 16 residues, the cysteine and phenylalanine included. This entry keeps only the CDR3 DNA: 48 bases, framed from base 1. Taken from the germline V gene, the CDR1 and CDR2 loops are SGHVS and FNYEAQ. Here V drops 5 bases and J drops 7 bases, and the junction holds 9 bases not matched to any gene. This sample was sequenced with an Illumina HiSeq 1500. The public reads were reprocessed in TCRdb via fastp at Q25 and MiXCR, keeping in-frame beta chains. Every distinct CDR3 protein forms one entry, paired with its most common genes and DNA. The sample table lists some 800,000 distinct CDR3 sequences, 32% of them with a count of one. Of the sample, roughly an eighth falls within the top ten clones. This clonotype showed up just a few times. The target of this receptor is not known. No base qualities exist here, and no much larger clone lies one base off it. This specimen's treatment or condition label, per the study, means: in vitro stimulation with specific CMV peptide epitopes to enrich CMV-specific T cells.

The chain links TRBV7-6 with TRBJ2-1; 12 of the junction bases match TRBD1. The TCR sequence derives from a human donor in good health (CMV status not recorded). Some clones in this sample may be carry-over from other donors' samples. The sample was cultured CD8+ T cells from PBMCs, taken from culture after CMV antigen stimulation. The base sequence is TGTGCCAGCAGCGTAGGGGACAGGGGGCGCAGGAATGAGCAGTTCTTC. It encodes CASSVGDRGRRNEQFF.